This passage covers 32 T cell receptor beta chains from one sample sequenced in a study of low-dose radiotherapy and immunotherapy resistance in tumors. Time point noted: before trial treatment. Primers used for first-strand cDNA, a TRAV- and TRBV-specific set, covered both alpha and beta chains. TCR amplification used roughly 18 PCR cycles, a constant-region primer and a V-primer adapter. TCRdb passed the reads through MiXCR, listing each CDR3 protein once. Among almost 40,000 distinct CDR3 sequences, roughly 31% were seen once, and the ten largest hold 3.7%. This sample comprised PBMCs, obtained before treatment. The receptors originated from a male donor with gallbladder cancer.

The V call is TRBV2, the J call TRBJ1-2; no definite D call. V lost 8 bases to trimming and J lost 2 bases, with 12 bases between them. Germline values: CDR1 SNHLY, CDR2 FYNNEI. The CDR3 contains 13 residues. CDR3: CASHGELNYGYTF. The DNA for the CDR3 is TGTGCCAGCCACGGGGAACTGAACTATGGCTACACCTTC.

Regarding this clonotype: This sequence is one base from a far larger clone and is likely a read error. The genes are TRBV5-3 and TRBJ2-1, with 7 positions matching TRBD2. TRBV5-3 falls under the ORF class, with uncertain function. The CDR3 is 14 residues long. V trimming: 10 bases; J trimming: 6 bases; junction bases outside the gene matches: 13. CDR3 loop: CAGSSSGLLNEQFF. The CDR3 DNA sequence: TGTGCCGGCAGCTCTAGCGGCCTCCTCAATGAGCAGTTCTTC.

Points on this clonotype: The junction departs from the called germline gene at one end, perhaps through a read error. The rearrangement joins TRBV5-5 to TRBJ1-1; no clear D. This CDR3 is 15 amino acids long. In germline, CDR1 is SGHKS, CDR2 YYEKEE (reference sequence). The CDR3 sequence is CASSQDPGGNTEAYF. The DNA for the CDR3 is TGTGCCAGCAGCCAAGACCCGGGAGGAAACACTGAAGCTTACTTT.

The rearrangement uses TRBV29-1 and TRBJ2-7; TRBD2 agrees at 15 bases. The V segment lost 6 bases and the J segment 6 bases; nucleotides outside the gene matches: 9. Germline lookup yields CDR1 SQVTM and CDR2 ANQGSEA. The CDR3 is made up of 15 amino acids. In nucleotides, the CDR3 is TGCAGCGTGACATCGGGACTAGCGGGAGGTGGCGAGCAGTACTTC. Its protein product is CSVTSGLAGGGEQYF.

This clonotype was seen many times. This chain links TRBV18 with TRBJ2-7, with D possibly TRBD1 on 5 matching bases. The CDR3 covers 13 residues. V lost 10 bases to trimming and J lost 2 bases, with 15 bases between them. The germline V gene encodes CDR1 KGHSH and CDR2 LQKENI. CDR3: CATQETATYEQYF. The CDR3 DNA sequence: TGTGCCACCCAGGAGACAGCGACCTACGAGCAGTACTTC.

This clonotype came up a few times. The chain carries TRBV2 and TRBJ1-6, with D possibly matching TRBD1 (5 bases). With 7 bases removed from V and 8 bases from J, the gap between germline ends came to 18 bases. Germline V gene data show CDR1 as SNHLY and CDR2 as FYNNEI. This CDR3 comprises 15 residues. The CDR3 spells CASTDWGLGYSPLHF. CDR3 in DNA: TGTGCCAGCACCGACTGGGGCTTAGGGTATTCACCCCTCCACTTT.

V gene TRBV28 combines with J gene TRBJ2-3; D gene ambiguous. The germline CDR1 and CDR2 sequences are MDHEN and SYDVKM. CDR3 length: 13 residues. Trimming cost V 6 bases and J 0 bases, with 7 bases left between them. In DNA form, the CDR3 reads TGTGCCAGCAGGGGATCTAGCACAGATACGCAGTATTTT. Protein: CASRGSSTDTQYF.

This chain uses TRBV24-1 with TRBJ2-3, with a weak D call TRBD2 (6 bases). Germline V lookup: CDR1 KGHDR, CDR2 SFDVKD. Trimming removed 9 bases at V and 0 bases at J, with 12 bases between. The CDR3 runs to 14 residues. CDR3 loop: CATRQEGSTDTQYF. In DNA form, the CDR3 reads TGTGCCACCCGCCAGGAGGGTAGCACAGATACGCAGTATTTT.

This chain connects TRBV5-1 to TRBJ2-7, with 9 bases lining up with TRBD1. The germline gives CDR1 SGHRS, CDR2 YFSETQ. The CDR3 is 15 amino acids. V was clipped by 0 bases and J by 7 bases; unmatched bases: 8. The CDR3 is CASSLAGDRVGEQYF. CDR3 DNA: TGCGCCAGCAGCTTGGCCGGGGACAGGGTGGGAGAGCAGTACTTC.

This clonotype appeared many times. The chain recombines TRBV7-2 with TRBJ2-7; 14 positions agree with TRBD2. V gave up 5 bases and J gave up 4 bases; unmatched junction bases: 4. This CDR3 region has 15 residues. In germline, CDR1 is SGHTA, CDR2 FQGNSA. CDR3 amino acids: CASSTGTSGGYEQYF. The CDR3 DNA reads TGTGCCAGCAGCACCGGGACTAGCGGGGGTTACGAGCAGTACTTC. The variable domain in full, completed from reference TRBV7-2 and TRBJ2-7, reads GAGVSQSPSNKVTEKGKDVELRCDPISGHTALYWYRQSLGQGLEFLIYFQGNSAPDKSGLPSDRFSAERTGGSVSTLTIQRTQQEDSAVYLCASSTGTSGGYEQYFGPGTRLTVT.

Many counts were recorded for this clonotype. This sequence joins TRBV7-9 and TRBJ1-2, with D hard to call. This CDR3 has 17 amino acids. Trimming removed 4 bases at V and 4 bases at J, with 22 bases between. The V gene's germline CDR1 is SEHNR and CDR2 FQNEAQ (reference sequence). Here the CDR3 DNA reads TGTGCCAGCAGCTCTTTCCAGGCGACCCCATCCGGCTATGGCTACACCTTC. It encodes CASSSFQATPSGYGYTF.

This chain joins TRBV2 and TRBJ2-3; D gene uncertain. The ends were cut back, 2 bases at V and 6 bases at J, with 15 bases in the middle. This CDR3 comprises 15 residues. Germline assignment: CDR1 SNHLY and CDR2 FYNNEI. DNA of the CDR3: TGTGCCAGCAGTGAATTCTACGGCTCCCGGGATACGCAGTATTTT. This encodes CASSEFYGSRDTQYF.

The sample holds a few counts of this clonotype. The rearrangement joins TRBV6-5 to TRBJ2-3; 10 nucleotides match TRBD2. This CDR3 comprises 16 residues. Germline assignment: CDR1 MNHEY and CDR2 SVGAGI. Trimming at V came to 6 bases and at J to 0 bases, leaving 6 bases not matched to a gene. CDR3 protein: CASRRQAGGSTDTQYF. DNA of the CDR3: TGTGCCAGCAGAAGACAAGCGGGAGGGAGCACAGATACGCAGTATTTT.

This clonotype was observed many times. The gene calls are TRBV20-1 and TRBJ2-3; D remains unclear. V was trimmed by 4 bases and J by 2 bases, leaving 13 bases between them. The CDR3 loop spans 14 amino acids. The V gene's germline CDR1 is DFQATT and CDR2 SNEGSKA (reference sequence). DNA of the CDR3: TGCAGTGCTATCTCCCCTGGCACCACAGATACGCAGTATTTT. Translating gives CSAISPGTTDTQYF.

V usage is TRBV2 and J usage is TRBJ2-4, with unresolved D. CDR3 size: 12 residues. Trimming took 2 bases from V and 12 from J, leaving 11 bases between them. CDR1 is SNHLY, CDR2 FYNNEI, per germline. The CDR3 spells CASSERAGGQYF. The CDR3 nucleotides are TGTGCCAGCAGTGAAAGGGCTGGCGGTCAGTACTTC.

This clonotype was seen more than once but under ten times. The V and J genes are TRBV18 and TRBJ1-6; D is undetermined. CDR1 KGHSH and CDR2 LQKENI come from the germline V gene. The germline V and J ends were trimmed by 0 bases and 9 bases, with 15 bases remaining between them. CDR3 length equals 16 residues. DNA of the CDR3: TGTGCCAGCTCACCACCGGGGTGGGCAGAGGGTTCACCCCTCCACTTT. Translating it yields CASSPPGWAEGSPLHF.

V gene TRBV6-6 combines with J gene TRBJ1-1; TRBD1 is a possible D gene (6 bases). CDR3 length: 15 residues. Trimming took 5 bases from V and 5 from J, leaving 18 bases between them. Germline V gives CDR1 MNHNY, CDR2 SVGAGI (reference sequence). The CDR3 DNA is TGTGCCAGCAGTGAAATTCTCAGGGGTAATACTGAAGCTTTCTTT. This encodes CASSEILRGNTEAFF.

This clonotype occurred many times. V usage is TRBV6-2 or TRBV6-3 and J usage is TRBJ1-1; no clear D gene. V lost 0 bases to trimming and J lost 0 bases, with 11 bases between them. Germline V CDR1 and CDR2: MNHEY, SVGEGT. The CDR3 extends over 16 amino acids. The CDR3 spells CASSYSGGEMNTEAFF. The CDR3 DNA follows: TGTGCCAGCAGTTACTCAGGCGGAGAGATGAACACTGAAGCTTTCTTT.

The rearrangement uses TRBV4-2 and TRBJ1-1; the match to TRBD1 covers 7 bases. With V trimmed by 0 bases and J by 1 base, 2 bases remained unmatched. This CDR3 has 15 amino acids. The germline V gene has CDR1 LGHNA and CDR2 YNFKEQ. In nucleotides, the CDR3 is TGTGCCAGCAGCCAAGATAAGGGGGCGAACACTGAAGCTTTCTTT. Translated: CASSQDKGANTEAFF.

The chain combines TRBV28 with TRBJ2-1, with 7 bases lining up with TRBD1. Germline loops: CDR1 MDHEN, CDR2 SYDVKM. The trim removed 4 bases at V and 3 bases at J, leaving 3 bases unmatched. This CDR3 has 14 residues. The CDR3 here is CASSSRGLYNEQFF. The CDR3 DNA is TGTGCCAGCAGTTCTAGGGGGCTCTACAATGAGCAGTTCTTC.

This clonotype occurred once. This sequence joins TRBV28 and TRBJ2-7; 7 bases agree with TRBD2. The CDR3 is 15 amino acids. Per germline, CDR1 MDHEN and CDR2 SYDVKM. J gave up 2 bases and V 5 bases, and 9 bases lay outside the gene matches. The CDR3 sequence: CASSPGGGGPYEQYF. The DNA of the CDR3 is TGTGCCAGCAGTCCGGGTGGGGGGGGTCCCTACGAGCAGTACTTC.

The V gene is TRBV11-3, the J gene TRBJ1-3; TRBD1 might be the D (6 bases). This CDR3 is built from 15 residues. V was shortened by 3 bases and J by 2 bases, with 11 bases between the two germline ends. Germline-derived CDR1 and CDR2 are SGHNT and YENEEA. The CDR3 coding sequence is TGTGCCAGCAGCTTTTACAGGGAGGCTGGAAACACCATATATTTT. It yields the protein CASSFYREAGNTIYF.

This clonotype appeared many times. The V and J genes are TRBV4-2 and TRBJ2-7, with D maybe TRBD2 (6 bases). The V end was cut by 1 base, the J end by 4 bases, with 14 bases between. The CDR3 loop spans 15 amino acids. Germline loops: CDR1 LGHNA, CDR2 YNFKEQ. The CDR3 is CASSQGPGTEYEQYF. CDR3 DNA: TGTGCCAGCAGCCAAGGACCCGGGACTGAATACGAGCAGTACTTC.

This clonotype has ten or more counts. The chain joins TRBV10-3 to TRBJ2-2; D perhaps matches TRBD1 (6 bases). Germline values: CDR1 ENHRY, CDR2 SYGVKD. V was pared by 6 bases and J by 0 bases, with 23 bases between. The CDR3 spans 19 residues. In DNA form, the CDR3 reads TGTGCCATCAGACCTTACAGGGTTCCCCCCCATTCGAACACCGGGGAGCTGTTTTTT. Protein product: CAIRPYRVPPHSNTGELFF.

This clonotype was counted at least ten times. CDR3 protein: CASSLEGDEQYF. The DNA of the CDR3 is TGTGCCAGCAGCTTAGAAGGGGACGAGCAGTACTTC. The chain uses TRBV7-9 and TRBJ2-7; maybe TRBD1 (5 bases). Trimming removed 1 base at V and 5 bases at J, with 6 bases between. This CDR3 is built from 12 residues. In germline, CDR1 is SEHNR, CDR2 FQNEAQ (reference sequence).

A remark on this clonotype: Since a far larger clone is one base different, this is likely a read error. This sequence joins TRBV24-1 and TRBJ2-1, with 7 bases fitting TRBD1. The CDR3 is 15 residues long. Germline trimming cut 4 bases from V and 10 bases from J; bases unmatched to any gene: 12. CDR1 is KGHDR and CDR2 is SFDVKD in the germline V gene. Here the CDR3 reads CATSDARGSSYEQFF. The CDR3 DNA follows: TGTGCCACCAGTGACGCCAGGGGGTCCTCCTACGAGCAGTTCTTC.

This clonotype was counted ten times or more. The chain joins TRBV7-2 to TRBJ2-2, with 16 nucleotides matching TRBD2. Trimming cost V 4 bases and J 3 bases; bases outside gene matches: 8. This CDR3 has 19 residues. The germline V gene encodes CDR1 SGHTA and CDR2 FQGNSA. The CDR3, as DNA: TGTGCCAGCAGCTCCCCGGGGACTAGCGGGGGGGCGTACACCGGGGAGCTGTTTTTT. Translated, it gives CASSSPGTSGGAYTGELFF. The entire variable domain, with the rest obtained from reference TRBV7-2 and TRBJ2-2, is as follows: GAGVSQSPSNKVTEKGKDVELRCDPISGHTALYWYRQSLGQGLEFLIYFQGNSAPDKSGLPSDRFSAERTGGSVSTLTIQRTQQEDSAVYLCASSSPGTSGGAYTGELFFGEGSRLTVL.

This clonotype has ten or more counts. The chain has TRBV24-1 and TRBJ2-2; D is ambiguous. Trimming left V 4 bases short and J 0 bases short, with 11 bases between. The length of the CDR3 is 16 residues. Looked up from germline, CDR1 is KGHDR and CDR2 is SFDVKD. Written as DNA, the CDR3 is TGTGCCACCAGTGAGGGCAGGCTATCGAACACCGGGGAGCTGTTTTTT. Protein: CATSEGRLSNTGELFF.

This clonotype was picked up many times. The chain carries TRBV4-2 and TRBJ2-7, with 8 bases matching TRBD1. CDR3 length equals 15 residues. The junction had 8 bases not matched to a gene; V was cut back by 4 bases and J by 3 bases. Germline V gives CDR1 LGHNA, CDR2 YNFKEQ. The CDR3 nucleotides are TGTGCCAGCAGCCGTGACAGGGGCGGTCACTACGAGCAGTACTTC. The encoded protein is CASSRDRGGHYEQYF.

This clonotype came up once. This chain links TRBV7-9 with TRBJ2-5, with 12 bases aligning to TRBD2. CDR3 length equals 19 residues. The germline V gene encodes CDR1 SEHNR and CDR2 FQNEAQ (reference sequence). Trimming took 5 bases from V and 0 from J; bases not matched to a gene: 13. This CDR3 is CASSPRLAGERVYQETQYF. The CDR3 nucleotides read TGTGCCAGCAGCCCGCGACTAGCGGGAGAAAGGGTGTACCAAGAGACCCAGTACTTC.

This clonotype was counted ten times or more. V usage is TRBV7-9 and J usage is TRBJ2-1; 7 bases are shared with TRBD2. The J segment lost 10 bases and the V segment lost 3 bases, leaving 9 bases of the junction unmatched. The germline gives CDR1 SEHNR, CDR2 FQNEAQ (reference sequence). CDR3 length equals 14 residues. CDR3 bases: TGTGCCAGCAGCTTGGGGGGGACGTCTTCGGAGCAGTTCTTC. Its translation is CASSLGGTSSEQFF.

J is TRBJ2-3 and V is TRBV9, with D unclear. Trimming shortened V by 0 bases and J by 5 bases, and 10 bases separated the two germline ends. Germline assignment: CDR1 SGDLS and CDR2 YYNGEE. The CDR3 has 14 residues. DNA of the CDR3: TGTGCCAGCAGCGTAGGAACGACGCGAGATACGCAGTATTTT. Translated, it gives CASSVGTTRDTQYF.